These 32 T cell receptor beta chains came from one sample sequenced in a study of cytomegalovirus exposure and HLA in healthy donors. Vbeta (60) and Jbeta (13) primers were used in the PCR. Sequenced by immunoSEQ multiplex PCR; TCRdb stores in-frame clones only, minus some. The sample has about 48,000 clones. The sample consisted of PBMCs. These TCRs come from a middle-aged woman in good health and CMV-seronegative.

The chain carries TRBV30 and TRBJ1-1, with D tentatively TRBD1 (5 bases). Germline V gives CDR1 GTSNPN, CDR2 SVGIG (reference sequence). The CDR3 length is 11 residues. V was clipped by 1 base and J by 11 bases, with 11 bases between them. CDR3 residues: CAWSEGAGAFF. The CDR3 nucleotides read TGTGCCTGGAGTGAAGGGGCTGGTGCTTTCTTT.

The CDR3: CASSQDRPGAGNTIYF. The CDR3 DNA reads as TGCGCCAGCAGCCAAGATCGGCCGGGAGCCGGAAACACCATATATTTT. V usage is TRBV4-3 and J usage is TRBJ1-3; D is unclear. There are 16 residues in the CDR3. Trimming took 0 bases from V and 4 from J, leaving 13 bases between them. Germline values: CDR1 LGHNA, CDR2 YSLEER.

This sequence joins TRBV2 and TRBJ2-1, with 11 bases matching TRBD2. V gave up 8 bases and J gave up 2 bases; unmatched junction bases: 2. Germline V lookup: CDR1 SNHLY, CDR2 FYNNEI. The length of the CDR3 is 14 residues. CDR3 sequence reads: CASRSGGAYNEQFF. For the CDR3, the DNA is TGTGCCAGCCGTAGCGGGGGGGCCTACAATGAGCAGTTCTTC.

The J gene is TRBJ1-2, the V gene TRBV29-1; perhaps TRBD1 as D (5 bases). The length of the CDR3 is 12 residues. Germline lookup yields CDR1 SQVTM and CDR2 ANQGSEA. With 6 bases removed from V and 8 bases from J, the gap between germline ends came to 16 bases. The CDR3 loop is CSVRVTVWGYTF. The CDR3 DNA reads TGCAGCGTCAGGGTTACCGTTTGGGGCTACACCTTC.

The rearrangement joins TRBV4-1 to TRBJ2-7; 9 nucleotides align to TRBD2. Looked up from germline, CDR1 is MGHRA and CDR2 is YSYEKL. J was trimmed by 6 bases and V by 0 bases; bases with no gene match: 12. This CDR3 is 17 amino acids long. The CDR3 protein is CASSQDPGVAGAGEQYF. The CDR3 coding sequence is TGCGCCAGCAGCCAAGATCCCGGGGTAGCGGGAGCGGGCGAGCAGTACTTC.

The genes are TRBV18 and TRBJ2-2; 7 positions match TRBD2. CDR1 and CDR2 (germline): KGHSH, LQKENI. This CDR3 has 17 residues. V dropped 1 base and J dropped 0; count of bases not matched to a gene: 5. In nucleotides, the CDR3 is TGTGCCAGCTCACCACTCCTGACTAGCCCGAACACCGGGGAGCTGTTTTTT. It specifies CASSPLLTSPNTGELFF.

V usage is TRBV23-1 and J usage is TRBJ2-1, with 8 bases lining up with TRBD1. TRBV23-1 is an open reading frame whose function is uncertain. The CDR3 length is 16 residues. The ends lost 0 bases at V and 9 bases at J; junction bases unmatched: 10. CDR3 amino acids: CASSQSTGGCFAEQFF. The CDR3 nucleotides are TGCGCCAGCAGTCAATCTACAGGGGGGTGTTTTGCTGAGCAGTTCTTC.

This chain links TRBV2 with TRBJ2-7, with 13 bases identical to TRBD2. Germline CDR1 is SNHLY and CDR2 is FYNNEI. This CDR3 contains 15 residues. V dropped 2 bases and J dropped 6; count of bases not matched to a gene: 4. The CDR3 region has the DNA TGTGCCAGCAGTGAAACAACTAGCGGGAGGGGCGAGCAGTACTTC. Protein sequence: CASSETTSGRGEQYF.

V gene TRBV27 combines with J gene TRBJ2-7; 8 nucleotides agree with TRBD1. Germline CDR1 reads MNHEY; CDR2 reads SMNVEV (reference sequence). This CDR3 is built from 14 residues. V shed 5 bases, J shed 0 bases, and the junction held 3 bases outside the gene matches. CDR3 coding DNA: TGTGCCAGCAGTCGACAGGGGCGCTCCTACGAGCAGTACTTC. It specifies CASSRQGRSYEQYF.

The chain joins TRBV5-1 to TRBJ2-4; 7 nucleotides match TRBD1. V shed 5 bases and J 8 bases; nucleotides not matched to a gene: 7. Germline CDR1 reads SGHRS; CDR2 reads YFSETQ. The CDR3 runs 13 residues. CDR3 in amino acids: CASRTGPTDIQYF. The CDR3 DNA reads as TGCGCCAGCAGGACAGGGCCGACGGACATTCAGTACTTC.

This chain uses TRBV6-6 with TRBJ1-5, with TRBD1 matching over 10 bases. This CDR3 has 14 amino acids. The V and J ends lost 2 bases and 5 bases, in that order; junction bases with no gene match: 0. Per the germline V gene, CDR1 is MNHNY and CDR2 is SVGAGI (reference sequence). The CDR3 sequence is CASSYGTGDQPQHF. CDR3 sequence (DNA): TGTGCCAGCAGTTACGGGACAGGGGATCAGCCCCAGCATTTT.

On this clone itself: The sample has other DNA sequences that encode this CDR3 too. This rearrangement joins TRBV5-5 to TRBJ1-6, with a tentative D call TRBD1 (6 bases). The ends were cut back, 4 bases at V and 0 bases at J, with 14 bases in the middle. Germline CDR1 SGHKS, CDR2 YYEKEE (reference sequence). This CDR3 is built from 17 residues. CDR3: CASSRTDSNSYNSPLHF. The CDR3 DNA is TGTGCCAGCAGCCGTACGGACAGCAACTCCTATAATTCACCCCTCCACTTT.

The V gene is TRBV15, the J gene TRBJ2-7; D call uncertain. Germline V gene lookup returns CDR1 LNHNV and CDR2 YYDKDF (reference sequence). The CDR3 loop spans 15 amino acids. The germline V and J ends were trimmed by 1 base and 1 base, with 11 bases remaining between them. In DNA, the CDR3 is TGTGCCACCAGCAGAGCCCTGACTGAATCCTACGAGCAGTACTTC. Translation gives CATSRALTESYEQYF.

Here the CDR3 DNA reads TGTGCCAGCAGCTTGGGACAACCGCTTGTTGCTGAAGCTTTCTTT. Its translation: CASSLGQPLVAEAFF. The chain joins TRBV5-4 to TRBJ1-1; D remains unclear. There are 15 residues in the CDR3. V was shortened by 0 bases and J by 6 bases, with 15 bases between the two germline ends. Germline V gene lookup returns CDR1 SGHNT and CDR2 YYREEE (reference sequence). The full variable domain, rest sourced from reference TRBV5-4 and TRBJ1-1, is ETGVTQSPTHLIKTRGQQVTLRCSSQSGHNTVSWYQQALGQGPQFIFQYYREEENGRGNFPPRFSGLQFPNYSSELNVNALELDDSALYLCASSLGQPLVAEAFFGQGTRLTVV.

About this clone itself: The germline gene is not matched at one end of the junction; a read error may be the cause. The chain combines TRBV10-3 with TRBJ2-3; maybe TRBD1 (5 bases). The CDR3 covers 14 residues. CDR1 ENHRY and CDR2 SYGVKD come from the germline V gene. The CDR3 region is CAIKGAFSTDKQYF. The CDR3 DNA reads as TGTGCCATCAAAGGGGCCTTTAGCACAGATAAGCAGTATTTT.

The gene calls are TRBV2 and TRBJ1-6; TRBD1 aligns across 9 bases. Per germline, CDR1 SNHLY and CDR2 FYNNEI. V was clipped by 4 bases and J by 10 bases; unmatched bases: 8. CDR3 length equals 15 residues. The CDR3 loop is CASSAEGQGFSPLHF. Here the CDR3 DNA reads TGTGCCAGCAGTGCTGAGGGACAGGGTTTCTCACCCCTCCACTTT. Full variable domain (missing parts from reference TRBV2 and TRBJ1-6): EPEVTQTPSHQVTQMGQEVILRCVPISNHLYFYWYRQILGQKVEFLVSFYNNEISEKSEIFDDQFSVERPDGSNFTLKIRSTKLEDSAMYFCASSAEGQGFSPLHFGNGTRLTVT.

Written as DNA, the CDR3 is TGTGCTAGTGGTTTGAGAGTTGATAACACTGAAGCTTTCTTT. It yields the protein CASGLRVDNTEAFF. The chain has TRBV12-5 and TRBJ1-1; D unresolved. V was trimmed by 2 bases and J by 2 bases, leaving 9 bases between them. CDR1 is LGHNT, CDR2 FRNRAP, per germline. The CDR3 length is 14 residues.

This chain links TRBV7-3 with TRBJ1-6; TRBD1 matches 7 bases. Germline CDR1 and CDR2: SGHTA and FQGTGA. The CDR3 runs to 14 residues. J gave up 7 bases and V 5 bases, and 5 bases lay outside the gene matches. In nucleotides, the CDR3 is TGTGCCAGCAGCCAACAGGGGTCCAATTCACCCCTCCACTTT. It encodes CASSQQGSNSPLHF.

The chain employs TRBV7-8 and TRBJ2-3, with D perhaps TRBD2 (5 bases). The CDR3 totals 15 residues. Between the trimmed V and J ends, which lost 4 bases and 2 bases, there was a span of 13 bases. Germline V gives CDR1 SGHVS, CDR2 FQNEAQ. CDR3 sequence: CASSYRESYTDTQYF. CDR3 sequence (DNA): TGTGCCAGCAGCTACCGGGAATCCTACACAGATACGCAGTATTTT.

The chain has TRBV7-2 and TRBJ1-5; tentative D call: TRBD1 (6 bases). CDR1 is SGHTA, CDR2 FQGNSA, per germline. The CDR3 loop spans 13 amino acids. V was cut by 5 bases and J by 4 bases, with 9 bases left in between. CDR3 in DNA: TGTGCCAGCAGCCTCAGGGGAAATCAGCCCCAGCATTTT. It encodes CASSLRGNQPQHF.

This sequence joins TRBV5-1 and TRBJ1-6, with 8 positions matching TRBD1. The V gene end was trimmed by 9 bases and the J gene end by 7 bases; junction bases not matched to a gene: 12. Germline V lookup: CDR1 SGHRS, CDR2 YFSETQ. The CDR3 totals 15 residues. The CDR3 sequence: CAKTTGALSNSPLHF. CDR3 sequence (DNA): TGCGCCAAGACGACAGGGGCTTTATCAAATTCACCCCTCCACTTT.

This chain links TRBV7-2 with TRBJ2-2; D is possibly TRBD2 (5 bases). The V and J ends lost 1 base and 1 base respectively, with 7 bases between them. Germline lookup yields CDR1 SGHTA and CDR2 FQGNSA. The CDR3 is 15 residues long. The CDR3 DNA follows: TGTGCCAGCAGCTTAGAGAGCGGGAACACCGGGGAGCTGTTTTTT. Its protein is CASSLESGNTGELFF.

V usage is TRBV5-1 and J usage is TRBJ2-1; D call uncertain. In germline, CDR1 is SGHRS, CDR2 YFSETQ. The length of the CDR3 is 15 residues. V lost 0 bases and J 0 bases, leaving 7 bases between the germline ends. The DNA for the CDR3 is TGCGCCAGCAGCTTGGTGGGCAACTCCTACAATGAGCAGTTCTTC. It is translated as CASSLVGNSYNEQFF.

This rearrangement joins TRBV4-1 to TRBJ1-1; tentative D call: TRBD1 (6 bases). V lost 4 bases and J 0 bases, leaving 15 bases between the germline ends. In germline, CDR1 is MGHRA, CDR2 YSYEKL. The CDR3 covers 16 residues. The CDR3 loop is CASSPPRGHLNTEAFF. The CDR3 DNA reads TGCGCCAGCAGCCCTCCCAGGGGACACCTGAACACTGAAGCTTTCTTT.

The chain joins TRBV7-9 to TRBJ1-1; perhaps TRBD1 as D (5 bases). Germline CDR1 and CDR2: SEHNR and FQNEAQ (reference sequence). Trimming stripped 4 bases from V and 3 bases from J, with 12 bases between. The CDR3 is 14 residues long. For the CDR3, the DNA is TGTGCCAGCAGCTACCGCAGGGTGGACACTGAAGCTTTCTTT. Translated: CASSYRRVDTEAFF. The full variable domain, completed using reference TRBV7-9 and TRBJ1-1, is DTGVSQNPRHKITKRGQNVTFRCDPISEHNRLYWYRQTLGQGPEFLTYFQNEAQLEKSRLLSDRFSAERPKGSFSTLEIQRTEQGDSAMYLCASSYRRVDTEAFFGQGTRLTVV.

The genes are TRBV5-4 and TRBJ2-7, with D possibly TRBD2 on 7 matching bases. V was clipped by 2 bases and J by 7 bases, with 19 bases between them. This CDR3 comprises 15 residues. Per the germline V gene, CDR1 is SGHNT and CDR2 is YYREEE (reference sequence). Here the CDR3 reads CASSFYGGPVSEQYF. CDR3 in DNA: TGTGCCAGCAGCTTTTACGGGGGGCCGGTTAGTGAGCAGTACTTC.

This chain connects TRBV29-1 to TRBJ2-3; D not resolved. Between the trimmed V and J ends, which lost 2 bases and 3 bases, there was a span of 3 bases. The germline V gene has CDR1 SQVTM and CDR2 ANQGSEA. The length of the CDR3 is 11 residues. CDR3 residues: CSVESTDTQYF. The CDR3 nucleotides are TGCAGCGTTGAATCGACAGATACGCAGTATTTT.

V is TRBV6-1 and J is TRBJ1-5, with D possibly being TRBD1 (5 bases). Deletions cut 4 bases from V and 2 bases from J, with 12 bases between. CDR3 size: 15 residues. Looked up from germline, CDR1 is MNHNS and CDR2 is SASEGT. CDR3: CASSGRVVRNQPQHF. In DNA, the CDR3 is TGTGCCAGCAGTGGCAGGGTTGTGCGCAATCAGCCCCAGCATTTT.

The chain employs TRBV5-6 and TRBJ2-7, with 7 bases fitting TRBD1. The CDR3 is 14 amino acids. With 1 base clipped from V and 4 bases from J, the junction kept 5 bases outside the gene matches. CDR1 SGHDT and CDR2 YYEEEE come from the germline V gene. The CDR3 is CASSLNRGRYEQYF. CDR3 sequence (DNA): TGTGCCAGCAGCTTGAACAGGGGCAGGTACGAGCAGTACTTC.

The V and J genes are TRBV6-1 and TRBJ1-2; D is ambiguous. This CDR3 region has 10 residues. Germline V gene lookup returns CDR1 MNHNS and CDR2 SASEGT. V lost 6 bases, J lost 8 bases, and 7 bases lay in between. Here the CDR3 reads CASRDIGYTF. CDR3 DNA sequence: TGTGCCAGCAGAGACATCGGCTACACCTTC.

The chain carries TRBV28 and TRBJ2-7; D is uncertain. The CDR3 sequence is 12 residues long. V dropped 5 bases and J dropped 1 base, with 6 bases sitting between them. Germline V gene lookup returns CDR1 MDHEN and CDR2 SYDVKM. Written as DNA, the CDR3 is TGTGCCAGCAGTACCAGTTCCTACGAGCAGTACTTC. Translation gives CASSTSSYEQYF. Looking up the rest from reference TRBV28 and TRBJ2-7 gives the full variable domain: DVKVTQSSRYLVKRTGEKVFLECVQDMDHENMFWYRQDPGLGLRLIYFSYDVKMKEKGDIPEGYSVSREKKERFSLILESASTNQTSMYLCASSTSSYEQYFGPGTRLTVT.

This chain uses TRBV7-2 with TRBJ1-6; TRBD1 aligns across 7 bases. The CDR3 covers 15 residues. J gave up 6 bases and V 5 bases, and 7 bases lay outside the gene matches. The germline V gene encodes CDR1 SGHTA and CDR2 FQGNSA. CDR3 DNA: TGTGCCAGCAGCCCCACTCGACAGGGTAATTCACCCCTCCACTTT. It yields the protein CASSPTRQGNSPLHF.